What follows describes a single TCR beta chain. The antigen is not known. This entry comes from a study of OX40 agonist ivuxolimab in advanced cancers. Here immunoSEQ multiplex PCR was the method, and the copy in TCRdb shows in-frame clones only, minus some. The sample has 77,000 or so clones, 85% to 90% seen once. Overall study findings and caveats: Nonresponders, in some cases, also had low normalized T-cell clonal expansion.

Germline V lookup: CDR1 MDHEN, CDR2 SYDVKM. Trimming at V came to 2 bases and at J to 9 bases, leaving 5 bases not matched to a gene. The CDR3 runs 15 residues. Sequenced material: CD4+ or CD8+ T cells sorted from blood, taken in a trial of the OX40 agonist ivuxolimab. The clonotype comes from an adult with an advanced solid tumor such as melanoma, head and neck, liver or kidney cancer. The J gene is TRBJ1-5, the V gene TRBV28; 12 bases line up with TRBD1. The DNA of the CDR3 is TGTGCCAGCAGTTTAGGGGGACAGGGGGCGCTGCCCCAGCATTTT. It encodes CASSLGGQGALPQHF. Looking up the rest from reference TRBV28 and TRBJ1-5 gives the full variable domain: DVKVTQSSRYLVKRTGEKVFLECVQDMDHENMFWYRQDPGLGLRLIYFSYDVKMKEKGDIPEGYSVSREKKERFSLILESASTNQTSMYLCASSLGGQGALPQHFGDGTRLSIL.